Presented here are 31 T cell receptor beta chains from one specimen sequenced in a study of cytomegalovirus exposure and HLA in healthy donors. With 60 Vbeta and 13 Jbeta primers, the PCR was carried out. Repertoires were generated with immunoSEQ multiplex PCR, while TCRdb's copy carries only in-frame clones and drops some. This table holds 200,000 or so clones, over 65% found once. The sequenced material came from PBMCs. The source is a man between 18 and 29 years old in good health and CMV-seronegative.

The V call is TRBV30, the J call TRBJ2-5, with a weak D call TRBD2 (6 bases). The V and J ends lost 4 bases and 5 bases respectively, with 14 bases between them. This CDR3 contains 13 residues. Germline CDR1 reads GTSNPN; CDR2 reads SVGIG (reference sequence). DNA for the CDR3: TGTGCCTGGACTCGGGAGTCCTTGGAGACCCAGTACTTC. The encoded protein is CAWTRESLETQYF.

The rearrangement links TRBV4-2 to TRBJ2-1; 12 bases are shared with TRBD2. The CDR3 has 18 amino acids. Trimming removed 1 base from V and 7 bases from J; junction bases left unmatched: 11. CDR1 is LGHNA, CDR2 YNFKEQ, per germline. CDR3 amino acids: CASSQVYPLAGGGNEQFF. The CDR3, as DNA: TGTGCCAGCAGCCAAGTTTACCCACTAGCGGGAGGCGGGAATGAGCAGTTCTTC.

J is TRBJ2-3 and V is TRBV18, with 8 bases matching TRBD1. V was clipped by 2 bases and J by 4 bases; unmatched bases: 5. The CDR3 loop spans 15 amino acids. Germline-derived CDR1 and CDR2 are KGHSH and LQKENI. DNA for the CDR3: TGTGCCAGCTCACCAACTCAGGGGGCTTCAGATACGCAGTATTTT. Protein sequence: CASSPTQGASDTQYF.

The chain uses TRBV5-4 and TRBJ2-5, with TRBD2 matching 12 bases. The length of the CDR3 is 16 residues. V was pared by 5 bases and J by 0 bases, with 5 bases of the junction left unmatched. Germline loops: CDR1 SGHNT, CDR2 YYREEE (reference sequence). The CDR3 coding sequence is TGTGCCAGCAGACGGACTAGCGGGACGTACCAAGAGACCCAGTACTTC. Translating gives CASRRTSGTYQETQYF.

This clone was observed a few times. One end of the junction fails to match germline, which may point to a read error. The chain uses TRBV7-9 and TRBJ1-2, with TRBD1 matching over 10 bases. The CDR3 is 18 amino acids. The V gene's germline CDR1 is SEHNR and CDR2 FQNEAQ (reference sequence). The CDR3 DNA reads as TGTTCCAGCAGCTTAGCGGGACAGGGGATACCGGGGACCTATGGCTACACCTTC. The encoded protein is CSSSLAGQGIPGTYGYTF.

In the case of this clone: Additional DNA sequences in this sample encode the identical CDR3. The chain employs TRBV10-3 and TRBJ1-1; 8 positions match TRBD1. The CDR3 loop spans 15 amino acids. Germline-derived CDR1 and CDR2 are ENHRY and SYGVKD. The J segment lost 4 bases and the V segment lost 3 bases, leaving 7 bases of the junction unmatched. The DNA of the CDR3 is TGTGCCATCAGTGAACCCGGACAGGGTGGCACTGAAGCTTTCTTT. This sequence encodes CAISEPGQGGTEAFF.

This sequence joins TRBV10-3 and TRBJ2-7, with D hard to call. CDR3 length: 12 amino acids. V was cut by 3 bases and J by 5 bases, with 8 bases left in between. Germline-derived CDR1 and CDR2 are ENHRY and SYGVKD. CDR3 bases: TGTGCCATCAGTGACGCAACTAACGAGCAGTACTTC. Translated: CAISDATNEQYF.

The rearrangement links TRBV28 to TRBJ2-3; weak D call: TRBD2 (6 bases). The CDR3 sequence is 15 residues long. V was shortened by 4 bases and J by 5 bases, with 16 bases between the two germline ends. The germline gives CDR1 MDHEN, CDR2 SYDVKM. The CDR3 DNA follows: TGTGCCAGCAGTTCGCCCGGGGGTGCGGGAGATACGCAGTATTTT. Protein sequence: CASSSPGGAGDTQYF.

The rearrangement links TRBV5-1 to TRBJ2-7, with D possibly matching TRBD2 (6 bases). Germline lookup yields CDR1 SGHRS and CDR2 YFSETQ. V was clipped by 4 bases and J by 3 bases, with 17 bases between them. CDR3 size: 15 residues. The CDR3, as DNA: TGCGCCAGCAGCCGTCTTGGGGAGGCTAACTACGAGCAGTACTTC. Its translation: CASSRLGEANYEQYF. Filled out from reference TRBV5-1 and TRBJ2-7, the complete variable domain reads KAGVTQTPRYLIKTRGQQVTLSCSPISGHRSVSWYQQTPGQGLQFLFEYFSETQRNKGNFPGRFSGRQFSNSRSEMNVSTLELGDSALYLCASSRLGEANYEQYFGPGTRLTVT.

V and J are TRBV7-9 and TRBJ2-7; 9 nucleotides align to TRBD2. The CDR3 extends over 13 amino acids. The J segment lost 6 bases and the V segment lost 4 bases, leaving 4 bases of the junction unmatched. Germline values: CDR1 SEHNR, CDR2 FQNEAQ (reference sequence). In DNA, the CDR3 is TGTGCCAGCAGCTATGGGACTAGCAGCGAGCAGTACTTC. It yields the protein CASSYGTSSEQYF. The entire variable domain, with the rest obtained from reference TRBV7-9 and TRBJ2-7, is as follows: DTGVSQNPRHKITKRGQNVTFRCDPISEHNRLYWYRQTLGQGPEFLTYFQNEAQLEKSRLLSDRFSAERPKGSFSTLEIQRTEQGDSAMYLCASSYGTSSEQYFGPGTRLTVT.

This chain uses TRBV4-2 with TRBJ2-7; 7 bases map to TRBD2. The trim removed 3 bases at V and 3 bases at J, leaving 8 bases unmatched. Germline assignment: CDR1 LGHNA and CDR2 YNFKEQ. The CDR3 runs to 15 residues. The CDR3 nucleotides read TGTGCCAGCAGCCACCAGCGGGATCCCCTCTACGAGCAGTACTTC. It yields the protein CASSHQRDPLYEQYF.

This clone was counted only a few times. The rearrangement joins TRBV30 to TRBJ1-2, with 10 bases matching TRBD1. CDR3 length: 13 amino acids. Germline V gene data show CDR1 as GTSNPN and CDR2 as SVGIG (reference sequence). V shed 2 bases and J 8 bases; nucleotides not matched to a gene: 5. The CDR3 sequence is CAWSSTGGAGYTF. CDR3 in DNA: TGTGCCTGGAGTTCGACAGGGGGCGCGGGCTACACCTTC.

The chain carries TRBV6-1 and TRBJ2-7; D is possibly TRBD1 (6 bases). Germline assignment: CDR1 MNHNS and CDR2 SASEGT. V was cut by 0 bases and J by 10 bases, with 13 bases left in between. There are 13 residues in the CDR3. CDR3 sequence reads: CASSEALQGNQYF. CDR3 sequence (DNA): TGTGCCAGCAGTGAAGCGCTTCAGGGGAACCAGTACTTC.

On this clone: Other DNA sequences in the same sample also yield this CDR3. The chain combines TRBV11-1 with TRBJ2-2; 10 nucleotides match TRBD2. Germline CDR1 reads SGHAT; CDR2 reads FQDESV (reference sequence). V was pared by 2 bases and J by 4 bases, with 1 base of the junction left unmatched. The CDR3 sequence is 15 residues long. The CDR3 loop is CASSLLAGGTGELFF. CDR3 coding DNA: TGTGCCAGCAGCTTATTAGCGGGAGGCACCGGGGAGCTGTTTTTT.

The V gene is TRBV6-5, the J gene TRBJ1-5; D ambiguous. The CDR3 has 14 amino acids. V lost 5 bases and J lost 4, with 12 bases in between. Germline lookup yields CDR1 MNHEY and CDR2 SVGAGI. The CDR3 coding sequence is TGTGCCAGCAGTGGACTGAATTTAAATCAGCCCCAGCATTTT. This translates into CASSGLNLNQPQHF.

This chain links TRBV7-9 with TRBJ2-1, with 7 bases matching TRBD1. CDR1 SEHNR and CDR2 FQNEAQ come from the germline V gene (reference sequence). The length of the CDR3 is 15 residues. The V gene end was trimmed by 2 bases and the J gene end by 8 bases; junction bases not matched to a gene: 9. CDR3 sequence (DNA): TGTGCCAGCAGCTTAAGGAGACAGGGAGTTGATGAGCAGTTCTTC. It encodes CASSLRRQGVDEQFF.

The rearrangement links TRBV27 to TRBJ2-3, with 9 bases that match TRBD1. Trimming removed 5 bases from V and 2 bases from J; junction bases left unmatched: 8. In germline, CDR1 is MNHEY, CDR2 SMNVEV (reference sequence). The CDR3 has 16 residues. The CDR3 sequence: CASSQQGASATDTQYF. The CDR3 DNA is TGTGCCAGCAGTCAACAGGGGGCATCAGCCACAGATACGCAGTATTTT.

Only a few counts were recorded for this clone. The chain is built from TRBV5-6 and TRBJ2-7; TRBD1 might be the D (5 bases). Germline CDR1 and CDR2: SGHDT and YYEEEE. The CDR3 loop spans 13 amino acids. V was shortened by 2 bases and J by 0 bases, with 6 bases between the two germline ends. The CDR3 loop reads CASSFRASYEQYF. For the CDR3, the DNA is TGTGCCAGCAGCTTCAGGGCCTCCTACGAGCAGTACTTC. Full variable domain (remainder filled in from reference TRBV5-6 and TRBJ2-7): DAGVTQSPTHLIKTRGQQVTLRCSPKSGHDTVSWYQQALGQGPQFIFQYYEEEERQRGNFPDRFSGHQFPNYSSELNVNALLLGDSALYLCASSFRASYEQYFGPGTRLTVT.

In its sample, this clone was seen a few times. The chain combines TRBV7-3 with TRBJ2-5, with D possibly TRBD2 on 5 matching bases. Germline CDR1 SGHTA, CDR2 FQGTGA. Trimming took 0 bases from V and 2 from J, leaving 10 bases between them. The CDR3 sequence is 15 residues long. CDR3 protein: CASSLTPGLQETQYF. The CDR3 DNA follows: TGTGCCAGCAGCTTAACGCCCGGACTGCAAGAGACCCAGTACTTC. Full variable domain (rest looked up from reference TRBV7-3 and TRBJ2-5): GAGVSQTPSNKVTEKGKYVELRCDPISGHTALYWYRQSLGQGPEFLIYFQGTGAADDSGLPNDRFFAVRPEGSVSTLKIQRTERGDSAVYLCASSLTPGLQETQYFGPGTRLLVL.

This chain joins TRBV11-2 and TRBJ2-7, with 7 positions matching TRBD2. This CDR3 contains 15 residues. Germline V gene sequence: CDR1 SGHAT, CDR2 FQNNGV. Trimming removed 3 bases from V and 4 bases from J; junction bases left unmatched: 9. In DNA form, the CDR3 reads TGTGCCAGCAGCTTTAACCGCGGGAGTGGTTACGAGCAGTACTTC. Translation: CASSFNRGSGYEQYF.

The chain links TRBV6-5 to TRBJ2-5, with 7 bases identical to TRBD2. CDR1 MNHEY and CDR2 SVGAGI come from the germline V gene. CDR3 length: 14 amino acids. V trimming: 5 bases; J trimming: 7 bases; junction bases outside the gene matches: 10. This chain's CDR3 is CASSTAGVWGTQYF. The CDR3 bases are TGTGCCAGCAGTACGGCGGGAGTTTGGGGGACCCAGTACTTC.

This chain uses TRBV6-1 with TRBJ1-3; a possible D gene is TRBD1 (5 bases). The CDR3 loop spans 15 amino acids. V was trimmed by 5 bases and J by 0 bases, leaving 11 bases between them. Germline-derived CDR1 and CDR2 are MNHNS and SASEGT. The CDR3: CASSSGTRSGNTIYF. The CDR3 DNA reads as TGTGCCAGCAGTTCCGGGACTCGCTCTGGAAACACCATATATTTT.

V is TRBV19 and J is TRBJ2-6; weak D call: TRBD2 (5 bases). The germline V and J ends were trimmed by 4 bases and 3 bases, with 7 bases remaining between them. The CDR3 is 14 residues long. The germline CDR1 and CDR2 sequences are LNHDA and SQIVND (reference sequence). CDR3 bases: TGTGCCAGTAGTACGGGGTATGGGGCCAACGTCCTGACTTTC. Protein: CASSTGYGANVLTF.

This clone was seen once. The same CDR3 arises from other DNA sequences in this sample as well. The J gene is TRBJ2-5, the V gene TRBV5-1, with TRBD1 matching 9 bases. The CDR3 has 15 residues. Germline V gives CDR1 SGHRS, CDR2 YFSETQ. Germline trimming cut 0 bases from V and 5 bases from J; bases unmatched to any gene: 5. The CDR3 coding sequence is TGCGCCAGCAGCTTGGGGGACAGGGTCGGTGAGACCCAGTACTTC. Translation: CASSLGDRVGETQYF.

The rearrangement joins TRBV6-5 to TRBJ2-1; unclear D gene. The V and J ends lost 2 bases and 9 bases respectively, with 11 bases between them. CDR3 length equals 13 residues. From germline, CDR1 is MNHEY and CDR2 SVGAGI. The CDR3 DNA sequence: TGTGCCAGCAGTTACCCCGGTGTAGCTGAGCAGTTCTTC. Protein product: CASSYPGVAEQFF.

This clone showed up just a few times. The chain combines TRBV30 with TRBJ1-5, with 7 bases identical to TRBD1. The CDR3 length is 15 residues. CDR1 and CDR2 (germline): GTSNPN, SVGIG (reference sequence). V trimming: 4 bases; J trimming: 4 bases; junction bases outside the gene matches: 10. CDR3 sequence: CAWTGQVGRNQPQHF. In DNA, the CDR3 is TGTGCCTGGACCGGACAGGTTGGTAGGAATCAGCCCCAGCATTTT.

CDR3 DNA: TGTGCCAGCGGACAGGGGGCCTACGAGCAGTACTTC. Its protein product is CASGQGAYEQYF. This chain joins TRBV9 and TRBJ2-7; TRBD1 matches at 10 bases. The CDR3 runs to 12 residues. Trimming at V came to 7 bases and at J to 2 bases, leaving 0 bases not matched to a gene. Germline V lookup: CDR1 SGDLS, CDR2 YYNGEE.

This clone was detected only a few times. The chain couples TRBV7-2 to TRBJ1-6; a weak D match, TRBD1 (5 bases). Trimming took off 4 bases at V and 8 bases at J, with 18 bases between the two ends. This CDR3 is built from 16 residues. The germline V gene has CDR1 SGHTA and CDR2 FQGNSA. This CDR3 reads CASSSIQTVGYSPLHF. In nucleotides, the CDR3 is TGTGCCAGCAGCTCCATCCAGACAGTCGGATATTCACCCCTCCACTTT.

This clone was seen a handful of times. V usage is TRBV28 and J usage is TRBJ1-1; no definite D call. Per the germline V gene, CDR1 is MDHEN and CDR2 is SYDVKM. V lost 5 bases, J lost 4 bases, and 17 bases lay in between. This CDR3 is 15 amino acids long. The CDR3 sequence is CASSNAALRSTEAFF. CDR3 nucleotides: TGTGCCAGCAGTAACGCCGCCCTCCGGAGCACTGAAGCTTTCTTT.

This chain uses TRBV19 with TRBJ1-1; 7 positions agree with TRBD1. The V segment lost 6 bases and the J segment 2 bases; nucleotides outside the gene matches: 9. There are 15 residues in the CDR3. The germline gives CDR1 LNHDA, CDR2 SQIVND (reference sequence). The CDR3 loop reads CASSSPRTGNTEAFF. For the CDR3, the DNA is TGTGCCAGTAGCTCCCCACGGACAGGAAACACTGAAGCTTTCTTT.

A few counts support this clone. The V and J genes are TRBV10-1 and TRBJ1-1; no firm D call. The CDR3 covers 13 residues. Germline lookup yields CDR1 WNHNN and CDR2 SYGVQD (reference sequence). The germline V and J ends were trimmed by 6 bases and 3 bases, with 11 bases remaining between them. Written as DNA, the CDR3 is TGCGCCAGCAGAACCGAGAGGGACACTGAAGCTTTCTTT. Translation: CASRTERDTEAFF.